A single sample is the source of the 30 T cell receptor beta chains below, sequenced in a study of blood T cells in healthy people across ages. Then a second PCR, running about 6 to 12 cycles, was carried out with a sample-barcoded 5' primer and a J-beta primer mix. TCRdb independently ran MiXCR on the 5' RACE reads; one entry per CDR3 protein. This table has about 1,500,000 distinct CDR3 sequences, 28% appearing once. Sequenced material: blood. These receptors were collected from a woman aged 25 to 45 in good health.

This clonotype occurred many times. The rearrangement links TRBV11-2 to TRBJ2-1; TRBD1 aligns across 9 bases. The trim removed 1 base at V and 3 bases at J, leaving 7 bases unmatched. This CDR3 has 17 residues. CDR1 and CDR2 from the germline V gene are SGHAT and FQNNGV. The CDR3 DNA follows: TGTGCCAGCAGCTTAGGGTATGGGACAGGGCACTACAATGAGCAGTTCTTC. Its translation: CASSLGYGTGHYNEQFF.

This clonotype was seen more than once but under ten times. The chain carries TRBV14 and TRBJ2-1; 11 nucleotides agree with TRBD2. The germline gives CDR1 SGHDN, CDR2 FVKESK. V trimming: 0 bases; J trimming: 13 bases; junction bases outside the gene matches: 11. The CDR3 totals 16 residues. CDR3: CASSQDEASGGLDQFF. As DNA, the CDR3 is TGTGCCAGCAGCCAAGATGAGGCTAGCGGGGGGCTTGATCAGTTCTTC.

There are many counts of this clonotype. This chain's CDR3 is CATSSLYQAGGPTYNEQFF. In nucleotides, the CDR3 is TGTGCCACCAGCAGTTTATACCAGGCAGGGGGTCCTACCTACAATGAGCAGTTCTTC. The V call is TRBV15, the J call TRBJ2-1; 7 nucleotides align to TRBD1. The CDR3 totals 19 residues. The germline CDR1 and CDR2 sequences are LNHNV and YYDKDF (reference sequence). Losses at the gene ends were 3 bases for V and 2 bases for J; bases not matched to a gene: 16. Variable domain in full (rest from reference TRBV15 and TRBJ2-1): DAMVIQNPRYQVTQFGKPVTLSCSQTLNHNVMYWYQQKSSQAPKLLFHYYDKDFNNEADTPDNFQSRRPNTSFCFLDIRSPGLGDTAMYLCATSSLYQAGGPTYNEQFFGPGTRLTVL.

The J gene is TRBJ2-6, the V gene TRBV12-3 or TRBV12-4; 12 nucleotides match TRBD2. Trimming took 4 bases from V and 3 from J; bases not matched to a gene: 13. The CDR3 is 20 amino acids. The CDR3 protein is CASSWMVRLAGAGGANVLTF. The CDR3 bases are TGTGCCAGCAGTTGGATGGTTCGACTAGCGGGGGCTGGTGGGGCCAACGTCCTGACTTTC.

This clonotype was detected only a few times. The chain links TRBV6-2 or TRBV6-3 to TRBJ1-6, with TRBD1 matching over 9 bases. CDR1 and CDR2 (germline): MNHEY, SVGEGT. The CDR3 is 16 amino acids. Trimming removed 8 bases from V and 5 bases from J; junction bases left unmatched: 10. The CDR3 region is CASLDGGQGHNSPLHF. CDR3 sequence (DNA): TGTGCCAGCCTCGACGGTGGACAGGGGCATAATTCACCCCTCCACTTT.

This chain uses TRBV28 with TRBJ2-3, with TRBD1 matching over 9 bases. The CDR3 totals 12 residues. Germline CDR1 is MDHEN and CDR2 is SYDVKM. J was trimmed by 5 bases and V by 8 bases; bases with no gene match: 2. CDR3 in amino acids: CASVTGGDTQYF. CDR3 coding DNA: TGTGCCAGCGTGACAGGGGGAGATACGCAGTATTTT. Combining the CDR3 with reference TRBV28 and TRBJ2-3 gives the whole variable domain DVKVTQSSRYLVKRTGEKVFLECVQDMDHENMFWYRQDPGLGLRLIYFSYDVKMKEKGDIPEGYSVSREKKERFSLILESASTNQTSMYLCASVTGGDTQYFGPGTRLTVL.

The chain has TRBV4-1 and TRBJ1-1, with 7 nucleotides matching TRBD1. Germline CDR1 reads MGHRA; CDR2 reads YSYEKL. The J segment lost 0 bases and the V segment lost 6 bases, leaving 10 bases of the junction unmatched. The CDR3 covers 16 residues. The CDR3 sequence: CASSFQLGQMNTEAFF. In nucleotides, the CDR3 is TGCGCCAGCAGTTTTCAATTGGGACAGATGAACACTGAAGCTTTCTTT.

The chain joins TRBV5-1 to TRBJ2-1, with 9 bases matching TRBD2. Germline lookup yields CDR1 SGHRS and CDR2 YFSETQ. CDR3 size: 15 residues. Losses at the gene ends were 5 bases for V and 4 bases for J; bases not matched to a gene: 7. The CDR3 DNA is TGCGCCAGCAGAGAGGCGGGAGGGAGTTACAATGAGCAGTTCTTC. This codes for CASREAGGSYNEQFF. The full variable domain, completed using reference TRBV5-1 and TRBJ2-1, is KAGVTQTPRYLIKTRGQQVTLSCSPISGHRSVSWYQQTPGQGLQFLFEYFSETQRNKGNFPGRFSGRQFSNSRSEMNVSTLELGDSALYLCASREAGGSYNEQFFGPGTRLTVL.

This clonotype was recorded a few times. The CDR3 region has the DNA TGTGCCAGCAGCCCTCAGACCGGTTTTAATGAAAAACTGTTTTTT. Amino acids: CASSPQTGFNEKLFF. V and J are TRBV11-2 and TRBJ1-4; the D is unclear. The V gene lost 5 bases and the J gene lost 4 bases, with 14 bases spanning the gap. The CDR3 consists of 15 residues. Germline assignment: CDR1 SGHAT and CDR2 FQNNGV. The complete variable domain, with remaining parts taken from reference TRBV11-2 and TRBJ1-4, reads EAGVAQSPRYKIIEKRQSVAFWCNPISGHATLYWYQQILGQGPKLLIQFQNNGVVDDSQLPKDRFSAERLKGVDSTLKIQPAKLEDSAVYLCASSPQTGFNEKLFFGSGTQLSVL.

This clonotype was detected a few times. V and J are TRBV6-6 and TRBJ2-7; 9 positions agree with TRBD2. The CDR3 totals 17 residues. Unmatched junction bases numbered 11, after V lost 5 bases and J lost 0 bases. Germline V gene data show CDR1 as MNHNY and CDR2 as SVGAGI (reference sequence). CDR3 loop: CASSIRSGRGSSYEQYF. The CDR3 DNA reads TGTGCCAGCAGTATACGTAGCGGGAGAGGGAGCTCCTACGAGCAGTACTTC.

A word on this clonotype: A much larger clone sits a single nucleotide away, making a read error possible. This rearrangement joins TRBV20-1 to TRBJ2-7, with D possibly being TRBD1 (6 bases). Trimming left V 5 bases short and J 3 bases short, with 17 bases between. Germline values: CDR1 DFQATT, CDR2 SNEGSKA (reference sequence). The CDR3 length is 14 residues. CDR3 region: CSAGVDRKYYEQYF. CDR3 DNA: TGCAGTGCTGGAGTCGACAGGAAGTACTACGAGCAGTACTTC.

V is TRBV6-6 and J is TRBJ2-1; D is unresolved. In germline, CDR1 is MNHNY, CDR2 SVGAGI (reference sequence). The CDR3 spans 12 residues. Between the trimmed V and J ends, which lost 2 bases and 8 bases, there was a span of 7 bases. The CDR3 loop reads CASSYLSHEQFF. The CDR3 DNA reads TGTGCCAGCAGTTACCTATCGCATGAGCAGTTCTTC.

This clonotype showed up many times. The J gene is TRBJ2-1, the V gene TRBV12-3 or TRBV12-4, with TRBD2 as a possible D gene (6 bases). The V end lost 6 bases, the J end lost 7 bases, and 19 bases lay between the germline ends. This CDR3 has 15 amino acids. CDR3 in DNA: TGTGCCAGCAGCCCACCCCCGGGGACTTTGAATGAGCAGTTCTTC. Translated, it gives CASSPPPGTLNEQFF.

As concerns this clonotype: The junction departs from the called germline gene at one end, perhaps through a read error. This chain connects TRBV6-4 to TRBJ1-1; 9 bases align to TRBD1. The CDR3 is 16 amino acids. Germline CDR1 is MRHNA and CDR2 is SNTAGT. The CDR3: CVSSDSRDRARWGAFF. CDR3 DNA sequence: TGTGTCAGCAGTGACTCGAGGGACAGGGCAAGGTGGGGTGCTTTCTTT.

This clonotype was seen a handful of times. J is TRBJ1-2 and V is TRBV20-1; a possible D gene is TRBD1 (5 bases). From germline, CDR1 is DFQATT and CDR2 SNEGSKA (reference sequence). This CDR3 region has 13 residues. Trimming removed 1 base at V and 2 bases at J, with 8 bases between. The CDR3 bases are TGCAGTGCTAGAGGGGGCCCCAACTATGGCTACACCTTC. It encodes CSARGGPNYGYTF.

A word on this clonotype: Sequence at one end of the junction differs from germline and may be a read error. V usage is TRBV12-3 or TRBV12-4 and J usage is TRBJ1-2; possible D gene TRBD1, 6 bases. This CDR3 spans 12 amino acids. CDR3 sequence: CASSKDSYVYTF. CDR3 DNA: TGTGCCAGCAGTAAGGACAGTTATGTCTACACCTTC.

V gene TRBV29-1 combines with J gene TRBJ1-1; TRBD1 is a possible D gene (6 bases). Trimming pared 8 bases from V and 1 base from J, leaving 14 bases between. This CDR3 comprises 13 residues. Germline lookup yields CDR1 SQVTM and CDR2 ANQGSEA. CDR3 coding DNA: TGCAGCACAAATCAGGGGCCGAACACTGAAGCTTTCTTT. It translates to CSTNQGPNTEAFF.

This chain links TRBV28 with TRBJ1-5, with D maybe TRBD1 (5 bases). V lost 7 bases to trimming and J lost 5 bases, with 21 bases between them. CDR3 length: 16 residues. Germline values: CDR1 MDHEN, CDR2 SYDVKM. The CDR3 bases are TGTGCCAGCATCCGACCGTGGGCAGGGAGGCATCAGCCCCAGCATTTT. Translation gives CASIRPWAGRHQPQHF.

V and J are TRBV6-5 and TRBJ2-4, with a tentative D call TRBD2 (7 bases). The CDR3 runs 14 residues. In germline, CDR1 is MNHEY, CDR2 SVGAGI. The ends were cut back, 6 bases at V and 13 bases at J, with 22 bases in the middle. Here the CDR3 reads CASRGGAYYNEQYF. CDR3 DNA: TGTGCCAGCAGAGGGGGGGCGTATTACAATGAGCAGTACTTC.

The V and J genes are TRBV19 and TRBJ2-7; tentative D call: TRBD1 (5 bases). Trimming cost V 7 bases and J 3 bases, with 13 bases left between them. The CDR3 spans 13 residues. Germline V CDR1 and CDR2: LNHDA, SQIVND (reference sequence). The CDR3: CASNPGRGYEQYF. The CDR3 DNA sequence: TGTGCCAGTAACCCAGGAAGGGGCTACGAGCAGTACTTC.

This clonotype was seen at least ten times. V and J are TRBV7-9 and TRBJ2-5; 7 nucleotides match TRBD2. Germline V gene data show CDR1 as SEHNR and CDR2 as FQNEAQ (reference sequence). The CDR3 has 15 residues. With 0 bases clipped from V and 3 bases from J, the junction kept 4 bases outside the gene matches. The CDR3: CASSLAGGRKETQYF. The CDR3 DNA reads TGTGCCAGCAGCTTAGCGGGAGGGCGGAAAGAGACCCAGTACTTC.

This clonotype was seen a few times. The genes are TRBV7-9 and TRBJ2-5; 8 bases fit TRBD2. After removal of 3 bases from V and 4 bases from J, the junction contained 7 bases not matched to a gene. Germline lookup yields CDR1 SEHNR and CDR2 FQNEAQ (reference sequence). There are 15 residues in the CDR3. The CDR3 protein is CASSFVAGRGETQYF. The CDR3, as DNA: TGTGCCAGCAGCTTTGTAGCGGGAAGGGGAGAGACCCAGTACTTC.

Remarks on this clonotype: Being one base from a much bigger clone, this may be a read error. This chain links TRBV20-1 with TRBJ2-7, with a possible D match to TRBD2 (6 bases). Trimming shortened V by 6 bases and J by 4 bases, and 22 bases separated the two germline ends. This CDR3 comprises 15 residues. Germline values: CDR1 DFQATT, CDR2 SNEGSKA (reference sequence). The CDR3 protein is CSASPPGGTPYEQYF. The CDR3 DNA reads as TGCAGTGCCAGCCCCCCCGGCGGGACGCCGTACGAGCAGTACTTC.

This clonotype was counted only a few times. CDR3 sequence: CSVEDLGSGSGNTIYF. CDR3 nucleotide sequence: TGCAGCGTTGAAGATCTTGGCAGCGGCTCTGGAAACACCATATATTTT. This rearrangement joins TRBV29-1 to TRBJ1-3; D unresolved. Germline V gene sequence: CDR1 SQVTM, CDR2 ANQGSEA. The CDR3 spans 16 residues. Trimming took 0 bases from V and 0 from J, leaving 12 bases between them.

This clonotype has just a few counts. The chain recombines TRBV4-3 with TRBJ2-3, with 12 nucleotides matching TRBD2. The germline V gene has CDR1 LGHNA and CDR2 YSLEER. The ends lost 0 bases at V and 2 bases at J; junction bases unmatched: 3. CDR3 length equals 17 residues. CDR3 nucleotide sequence: TGCGCCAGCAGCCAAGACGGGACTAGCGGGCTCACAGATACGCAGTATTTT. As protein: CASSQDGTSGLTDTQYF.

In its sample, this clonotype was seen a few times. The V and J genes are TRBV20-1 and TRBJ2-4, with TRBD2 identical over 10 bases. The CDR3 loop spans 16 amino acids. CDR1 and CDR2 from the germline V gene are DFQATT and SNEGSKA (reference sequence). V gave up 0 bases and J gave up 0 bases; unmatched junction bases: 2. The CDR3, as DNA: TGCAGTGCTAGAGATCTAGCGGGGGTAGCCAAAAACATTCAGTACTTC. Encoded protein: CSARDLAGVAKNIQYF.

The chain employs TRBV5-1 and TRBJ2-1; possibly TRBD1 or TRBD2 for D (6 bases each). Between the trimmed V and J ends, which lost 5 bases and 1 base, there was a span of 16 bases. The length of the CDR3 is 16 residues. Per the germline V gene, CDR1 is SGHRS and CDR2 is YFSETQ. The CDR3 is CASRLAQGISYNEQFF. CDR3 coding DNA: TGCGCCAGCAGACTAGCTCAGGGGATTTCCTACAATGAGCAGTTCTTC.

The rearrangement uses TRBV5-1 and TRBJ2-5, with a possible D match to TRBD2 (6 bases). This CDR3 comprises 13 residues. Germline V gene sequence: CDR1 SGHRS, CDR2 YFSETQ. V shed 3 bases and J shed 11 bases, with 17 bases lying between them. CDR3 amino acids: CASSWGTANEQYF. In DNA form, the CDR3 reads TGCGCCAGCAGCTGGGGGACTGCCAATGAGCAGTACTTC.

Comments on this clonotype: This may stem from a read error, because a much larger clone lies one nucleotide away. The V and J genes are TRBV7-7 and TRBJ2-5, with D perhaps matching TRBD2 (5 bases). CDR3 length: 13 amino acids. The V gene's germline CDR1 is SSHAT and CDR2 FNYEAQ (reference sequence). The CDR3 bases are TGTACCAGCAGCCGTACACCGGGGGAGACCCAGTACTTC. Its protein product is CTSSRTPGETQYF.

As for this clonotype: As the CDR3 is not closed by the conserved phenylalanine or tryptophan, this likely results from a read error. V is TRBV29-1 and J is TRBJ2-6; maybe TRBD1 (6 bases). Trimming cost V 7 bases and J 4 bases, with 11 bases left between them. Germline V gene sequence: CDR1 SQVTM, CDR2 ANQGSEA. This CDR3 has 13 residues. CDR3 in DNA: TGCAGCGCCTCAGGGGCGGGGGCCAACGTCCTGACTTGC. Protein product: CSASGAGANVLTC.